A single sample is the source of the 2 T cell receptor beta chains below, sequenced in a study of Tregs in tolerant kidney transplant recipients (dated by TCRdb to between 2018 and 2020). Read against the paper, the sample's time point label means: blood sample drawn before combined kidney and bone marrow transplant. Library preparation was by the immunoSEQ multiplex PCR assay. This immuneACCESS table, as held by TCRdb, lists in-frame sequences with V and J called but not all clones. Of the missing ones, under half trace to an unresolved V gene in checked studies; the others have no known cause. This sample's clone table shows tens of thousands of clones. About 0.83% of the sample belongs to the ten largest clones. Sequencing used CD4+ T cells from blood, obtained before the transplant. These receptor sequences come from a human donor who received a combined kidney and bone marrow transplant.

As for this clone: The read gets to within 3 residues of the CDR3 end, and the germline J gene fills in the rest. The rearrangement links TRBV2 to TRBJ2-2; 9 bases match TRBD2. The germline V gene has CDR1 SNHLY and CDR2 FYNNEI. The V segment lost 10 bases and the J segment 5 bases; nucleotides outside the gene matches: 8. This CDR3 region has 14 residues. Partial CDR3 DNA: TGTGCCACCCATAGCGGGGGAGGGACCGGGGAG. Its translation is CATHSGGGTGE. The CDR3 as a whole reads CATHSGGGTGELFF.

A remark on this clone: Read data end 3 residues before the CDR3 end; the end is taken from the germline J gene. The V gene is TRBV19, the J gene TRBJ1-5; the D gene is possibly TRBD1 (6 bases). The germline CDR1 and CDR2 sequences are LNHDA and SQIVND (reference sequence). Trimming pared 7 bases from V and 4 bases from J, leaving 20 bases between. CDR3 length equals 16 residues. CDR3 bases read: TGTGCCAGTATGAGCAGGGGTGGGGGACGAAATCAGCCC. Protein: CASMSRGGGRNQP. The full CDR3 is CASMSRGGGRNQPQHF.